Listed here are 24 T cell receptor beta chains from one sample, sequenced in a study of blood T cell repertoires in COVID-19. Here immunoSEQ multiplex PCR was the method, and the copy in TCRdb shows in-frame clones only, minus some. The table includes roughly 57,000 clones, about 93% detected once. Sequences were obtained from peripheral blood. The source is an elderly man with acute or convalescent COVID-19.

The J gene is TRBJ1-1, the V gene TRBV3-1 (or the pseudogene TRBV3-2); D might be TRBD1 (5 bases). The CDR3 is 12 residues long. V lost 6 bases, J lost 3 bases, and 8 bases lay in between. Germline CDR1 and CDR2: LGHDT and YNNKEL (reference sequence). The CDR3 region is CASRWGDTEAFF. In DNA form, the CDR3 reads TGTGCCAGCAGATGGGGGGACACTGAAGCTTTCTTT.

The J gene is TRBJ2-2, the V gene TRBV5-1; 7 nucleotides align to TRBD1. The CDR3 has 14 residues. CDR1 is SGHRS and CDR2 is YFSETQ in the germline V gene. V lost 4 bases to trimming and J lost 4 bases; unmatched junction nucleotides: 4. CDR3 loop: CASSPGQLTGELFF. For the CDR3, the DNA is TGCGCCAGCAGCCCGGGACAGCTCACCGGGGAGCTGTTTTTT.

This chain links TRBV19 with TRBJ2-5, with D uncertain. The CDR3 is made up of 13 amino acids. Trimming took 4 bases from V and 5 from J, leaving 11 bases between them. The germline V gene has CDR1 LNHDA and CDR2 SQIVND (reference sequence). The CDR3 coding sequence is TGTGCCAGTAGTACCGAGACTGTGGAGACCCAGTACTTC. As protein: CASSTETVETQYF.

The chain employs TRBV7-8 and TRBJ1-1, with 8 bases lining up with TRBD1. The length of the CDR3 is 15 residues. The J segment lost 7 bases and the V segment lost 1 base, leaving 8 bases of the junction unmatched. The V gene's germline CDR1 is SGHVS and CDR2 FQNEAQ. CDR3 nucleotide sequence: TGTGCCAGCAGCTTAGTAGGAGGGACAGGCTTTGAAGCTTTCTTT. Translating gives CASSLVGGTGFEAFF.

This clone showed up just once. V is TRBV5-4 and J is TRBJ1-3; possible D gene TRBD1, 6 bases. The CDR3 totals 16 residues. V lost 3 bases and J lost 0, with 13 bases in between. Germline values: CDR1 SGHNT, CDR2 YYREEE (reference sequence). The CDR3 DNA sequence: TGTGCCAGCAGCTCCTCACAGGGCCGCTCTGGAAACACCATATATTTT. Its translation is CASSSSQGRSGNTIYF. Combining the CDR3 with reference TRBV5-4 and TRBJ1-3 gives the whole variable domain ETGVTQSPTHLIKTRGQQVTLRCSSQSGHNTVSWYQQALGQGPQFIFQYYREEENGRGNFPPRFSGLQFPNYSSELNVNALELDDSALYLCASSSSQGRSGNTIYFGEGSWLTVV.

The V call is TRBV3-1 (or the pseudogene TRBV3-2), the J call TRBJ2-1; TRBD2 agrees at 13 bases. The CDR3 contains 15 residues. The J segment lost 8 bases and the V segment lost 4 bases, leaving 5 bases of the junction unmatched. Germline V CDR1 and CDR2: LGHDT, YNNKEL (reference sequence). The CDR3 protein is CASSRRLAGGYEQFF. The CDR3 nucleotides read TGTGCCAGCAGCCGCCGACTAGCGGGGGGTTATGAGCAGTTCTTC.

The chain has TRBV2 and TRBJ2-1; D call uncertain. Germline assignment: CDR1 SNHLY and CDR2 FYNNEI. This CDR3 region has 13 residues. V was trimmed by 1 base and J by 5 bases, leaving 6 bases between them. Here the CDR3 reads CASSEDGDNEQFF. Written as DNA, the CDR3 is TGTGCCAGCAGTGAAGACGGTGACAATGAGCAGTTCTTC.

The rearrangement links TRBV5-4 to TRBJ2-1; 9 bases are shared with TRBD2. The CDR3 consists of 15 residues. The V segment lost 4 bases and the J segment 7 bases; nucleotides outside the gene matches: 9. Germline values: CDR1 SGHNT, CDR2 YYREEE (reference sequence). CDR3 loop: CASSPFSGGTNEQFF. The CDR3 bases are TGTGCCAGCAGCCCCTTCAGCGGGGGGACTAATGAGCAGTTCTTC.

V usage is TRBV18 and J usage is TRBJ2-1; 10 bases agree with TRBD1. In germline, CDR1 is KGHSH, CDR2 LQKENI. This CDR3 contains 19 residues. V shed 3 bases, J shed 0 bases, and the junction held 11 bases outside the gene matches. Written as DNA, the CDR3 is TGTGCCAGCTCACCGCCCGGGACAGGGGACCCTAGCTCCTACAATGAGCAGTTCTTC. It is translated as CASSPPGTGDPSSYNEQFF. Full variable domain (remainder filled in from reference TRBV18 and TRBJ2-1): NAGVMQNPRHLVRRRGQEARLRCSPMKGHSHVYWYRQLPEEGLKFMVYLQKENIIDESGMPKERFSAEFPKEGPSILRIQQVVRGDSAAYFCASSPPGTGDPSSYNEQFFGPGTRLTVL.

V is TRBV2 and J is TRBJ2-4, with TRBD1 matching 7 bases. Germline V lookup: CDR1 SNHLY, CDR2 FYNNEI. V shed 3 bases, J shed 1 base, and the junction held 12 bases outside the gene matches. CDR3 size: 18 residues. The CDR3 is CASSESQTGSVAKNIQYF. DNA for the CDR3: TGTGCCAGCAGTGAGAGCCAGACAGGGTCTGTGGCCAAAAACATTCAGTACTTC.

The CDR3 DNA is TGCAGCGTTGAAGGGACTAGCGCATACGAGCAGTACTTC. Translation gives CSVEGTSAYEQYF. The rearrangement joins TRBV29-1 to TRBJ2-7, with 9 bases lining up with TRBD2. The germline V gene has CDR1 SQVTM and CDR2 ANQGSEA. V lost 1 base, J lost 4 bases, and 2 bases stayed unmatched. CDR3 length: 13 amino acids.

CDR3 nucleotides: TGCGCCAGCAGCTTGGGAACAGGGGTCTCATTGATGGATGAGCAGTTCTTC. Its protein is CASSLGTGVSLMDEQFF. The rearrangement uses TRBV5-1 and TRBJ2-1; TRBD1 aligns across 7 bases. The germline gives CDR1 SGHRS, CDR2 YFSETQ. V was pared by 0 bases and J by 8 bases, with 14 bases of the junction left unmatched. The CDR3 extends over 17 amino acids.

This sequence joins TRBV10-3 and TRBJ1-6; D might be TRBD1 (6 bases). The CDR3 length is 12 residues. Germline V gives CDR1 ENHRY, CDR2 SYGVKD. The V gene lost 10 bases and the J gene lost 7 bases, with 11 bases spanning the gap. CDR3 loop: CATQGSNSPLHF. DNA for the CDR3: TGTGCCACCCAGGGGTCCAATTCACCCCTCCACTTT.

This chain links TRBV6-6 with TRBJ2-1; TRBD2 might be the D (5 bases). CDR3 length equals 14 residues. Germline V CDR1 and CDR2: MNHNY, SVGAGI (reference sequence). Trimming cost V 7 bases and J 0 bases, with 10 bases left between them. DNA for the CDR3: TGTGCCAGCAATAAAGGGAGCTCCTACAATGAGCAGTTCTTC. It translates to CASNKGSSYNEQFF.

This clone was counted between two and nine times. DNA for the CDR3: TGTGCCAGCACCCCAGGCAGGGTACCCTACGAGCAGTACTTC. It is translated as CASTPGRVPYEQYF. V is TRBV6-2 or TRBV6-3 and J is TRBJ2-7; tentatively, D is TRBD1 (5 bases). Germline values: CDR1 MNHEY, CDR2 SVGEGT. The CDR3 covers 14 residues. The V gene lost 7 bases and the J gene lost 2 bases, with 15 bases spanning the gap.

This sequence joins TRBV30 and TRBJ1-6, with a tentative D call TRBD1 (5 bases). Per the germline V gene, CDR1 is GTSNPN and CDR2 is SVGIG (reference sequence). V shed 2 bases and J shed 13 bases, with 12 bases lying between them. The CDR3 is made up of 12 amino acids. The CDR3 region has the DNA TGTGCCTGGAGTCGATCCCAGGGCCCCCTCCACTTT. Protein sequence: CAWSRSQGPLHF.

This rearrangement joins TRBV9 to TRBJ1-5, with no clear D. The germline V and J ends were trimmed by 0 bases and 6 bases, with 13 bases remaining between them. The CDR3 sequence is 15 residues long. Germline CDR1 is SGDLS and CDR2 is YYNGEE. CDR3 sequence (DNA): TGTGCCAGCAGCGTAGAGGCAGGCGTGAGTCAGCCCCAGCATTTT. Residues: CASSVEAGVSQPQHF.

The J gene is TRBJ1-2, the V gene TRBV5-1; D perhaps matches TRBD1 (6 bases). The length of the CDR3 is 16 residues. Trimming stripped 4 bases from V and 6 bases from J, with 22 bases between. The germline CDR1 and CDR2 sequences are SGHRS and YFSETQ. The CDR3 nucleotides read TGCGCCAGCAGCCAGACGGACAGTGGGGGGGCTGATGGCTACACCTTC. Translating gives CASSQTDSGGADGYTF.

The rearrangement links TRBV19 to TRBJ2-3, with D possibly TRBD1 on 5 matching bases. In germline, CDR1 is LNHDA, CDR2 SQIVND (reference sequence). Trimming pared 5 bases from V and 5 bases from J, leaving 14 bases between. CDR3 size: 14 residues. The CDR3 region is CASSSIEGVDTQYF. DNA for the CDR3: TGTGCCAGTAGTTCGATAGAAGGGGTAGATACGCAGTATTTT.

This chain connects TRBV4-1 to TRBJ1-4; D is ambiguous. Looked up from germline, CDR1 is MGHRA and CDR2 is YSYEKL. Trimming pared 2 bases from V and 0 bases from J, leaving 7 bases between. The CDR3 sequence is 15 residues long. The CDR3 DNA reads TGCGCCAGCAGCCAATCGCGTGCAACTAATGAAAAACTGTTTTTT. Amino acid sequence: CASSQSRATNEKLFF.

This clone was seen once. The chain employs TRBV29-1 and TRBJ2-7; D is undetermined. V was cut by 7 bases and J by 0 bases, with 16 bases left in between. The CDR3 consists of 14 residues. Germline V gene sequence: CDR1 SQVTM, CDR2 ANQGSEA. CDR3: CSAFDGSSSYEQYF. The DNA for the CDR3 is TGCAGCGCATTCGACGGGTCAAGCTCCTACGAGCAGTACTTC.

V usage is TRBV7-2 and J usage is TRBJ2-3, with 9 bases aligning to TRBD2. CDR1 is SGHTA and CDR2 is FQGNSA in the germline V gene. The length of the CDR3 is 14 residues. The J segment lost 14 bases and the V segment lost 5 bases, leaving 14 bases of the junction unmatched. The CDR3 reads CASSTAASGAPAYF. DNA for the CDR3: TGTGCCAGCAGCACAGCGGCTAGCGGGGCCCCAGCGTATTTT.

This chain uses TRBV9 with TRBJ2-2; D may be TRBD2 (6 bases). The CDR3 covers 16 residues. V lost 5 bases and J 2 bases, leaving 16 bases between the germline ends. Germline CDR1 reads SGDLS; CDR2 reads YYNGEE. In DNA form, the CDR3 reads TGTGCCAGCAGTAGCAAGATGGGGGGAAACACCGGGGAGCTGTTTTTT. Residues: CASSSKMGGNTGELFF.

The chain combines TRBV5-5 with TRBJ2-5; 12 bases fit TRBD1. Trimming took 4 bases from V and 2 from J; bases not matched to a gene: 15. CDR3 size: 19 residues. CDR1 and CDR2 (germline): SGHKS, YYEKEE (reference sequence). This CDR3 reads CASSPLGDRGLGRQETQYF. The CDR3 DNA reads as TGTGCCAGCAGCCCACTTGGGGACAGGGGGCTCGGACGACAAGAGACCCAGTACTTC.